This TCR beta chain was recorded in a study of blood T cell repertoires in COVID-19. Each participant's cohort was designated according to participant-reported clinical history. Donors in Cohort 3 who had recovered were those with two negative PCRs, healthcare professional clearance, or resolution of their symptoms. Per the germline V gene, CDR1 is SGHTA and CDR2 is FQGNSA. CDR3 length: 14 amino acids. The V gene end was trimmed by 5 bases and the J gene end by 6 bases; junction bases not matched to a gene: 8. Original processing methods: Scientists estimated how many nucleated cells there were by amplifying reference gene primers. Profiling relied on immunoSEQ multiplex PCR, and the TCRdb table lists in-frame clones only, not all of them. From that table come the V and J calls and clone size; the DNA was used to work out D and trimming. The sample shows some 460,000 clones, about 90% of them seen only once.

The source of this sequence is a woman aged 18-35 years who had recovered from COVID-19. What was sequenced was PBMCs or T cells enriched from blood (not recorded which). This sequence joins TRBV7-2 and TRBJ1-1, with 8 bases fitting TRBD1. Here the CDR3 DNA reads TGTGCCAGCAGCCCCAGCAGGGGGCAGGCTGAAGCTTTCTTT. Translating it yields CASSPSRGQAEAFF.